This TCR beta chain was obtained from a study of blood T cell repertoires in COVID-19. Overall study: COVID-19 samples collected from the United States, Italy and Spain covered acute and convalescent phases.

Measured with immunoSEQ multiplex PCR; TCRdb has only the in-frame clones, and not every one. Among under 300,000 clones listed, about 88% were seen once. The CDR3 sequence is 11 residues long. Germline CDR1 reads ENHRY; CDR2 reads SYGVKD. V was clipped by 6 bases and J by 9 bases, with 9 bases between them. Specimen: peripheral blood. The TCR originated in a woman between 35 and 50 years old who had recovered from COVID-19. The gene calls are TRBV10-3 and TRBJ2-1; a weak D match, TRBD2 (5 bases). Written as DNA, the CDR3 is TGTGCCATCAGCCTAGCTCGTGAGCAGTTCTTC. Its translation: CAISLAREQFF.